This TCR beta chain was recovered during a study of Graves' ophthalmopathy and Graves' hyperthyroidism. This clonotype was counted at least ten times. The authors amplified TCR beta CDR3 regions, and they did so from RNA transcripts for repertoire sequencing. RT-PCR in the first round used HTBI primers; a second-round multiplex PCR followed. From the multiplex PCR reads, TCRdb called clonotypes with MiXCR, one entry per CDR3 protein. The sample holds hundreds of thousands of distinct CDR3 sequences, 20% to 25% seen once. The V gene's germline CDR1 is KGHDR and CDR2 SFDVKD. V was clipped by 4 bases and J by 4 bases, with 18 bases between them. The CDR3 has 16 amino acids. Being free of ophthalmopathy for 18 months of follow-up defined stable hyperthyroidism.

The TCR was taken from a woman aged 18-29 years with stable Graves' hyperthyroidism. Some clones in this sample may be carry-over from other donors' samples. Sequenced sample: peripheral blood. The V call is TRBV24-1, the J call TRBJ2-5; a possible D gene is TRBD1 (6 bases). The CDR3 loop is CATSDPSRGRGETQYF. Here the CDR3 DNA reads TGTGCCACCAGTGACCCCAGCAGGGGAAGGGGAGAGACCCAGTACTTC.